Listed below are T cell receptor beta chains from one sample, sequenced in a study of T cell responses to AZD1222 COVID-19 vaccine. TCRdb's copy holds only in-frame clones and misses some; the assay was immunoSEQ multiplex PCR. The sample lists 150,000 to 200,000 clones, more than 80% occurring once. Sequenced material: peripheral blood, taken 28 days after the second dose of the MenACWY control vaccine. The source is an adult who received the MenACWY meningococcal vaccine as a control. CDR3s include the opening cysteine and the closing phenylalanine or tryptophan. The D gene is left open where the match is weak. Clone size is not always given. Where it is, it says once, few, many or a class for expanded clones.

V gene	J gene	D gene	clone size	CDR3 protein	CDR3 DNA
TRBV11-2	TRBJ1-2	-	-	CASSLRPGWAYGYTF	TGTGCCAGCAGCTTAAGACCGGGCTGGGCCTATGGCTACACCTTC
TRBV18	TRBJ1-4	TRBD1	-	CASSLPRDSGGEKLFF	TGTGCCAGCTCACTCCCCCGGGACAGTGGAGGTGAAAAACTGTTTTTT
TRBV28	TRBJ1-4	-	once	CASTLQGEKLFF	TGTGCCAGCACCCTTCAGGGCGAAAAACTGTTTTTT
TRBV19	TRBJ2-2	TRBD2	-	CASSSPTSANTGELFF	TGTGCCAGTAGTTCCCCGACTAGCGCGAACACCGGGGAGCTGTTTTTT
TRBV20-1	TRBJ2-1	-	once	CSAPVWNEQFF	TGCAGTGCCCCAGTCTGGAATGAGCAGTTCTTC
TRBV19	TRBJ1-2	TRBD1	-	CASSMTGTHYGYTF	TGTGCCAGTAGTATGACAGGGACCCACTATGGCTACACCTTC
TRBV6-1	TRBJ2-1	-	-	CASSEPGIAYNEQFF	TGTGCCAGCAGTGAACCCGGTATAGCCTACAATGAGCAGTTCTTC
TRBV18	TRBJ2-7	-	once	CASSPIRVTTSYEQYF	TGTGCCAGCTCACCGATCAGGGTTACCACCTCCTACGAGCAGTACTTC
TRBV18	TRBJ1-1	-	few	CASSRSVPNTEAFF	TGTGCCAGCTCCCGCTCCGTCCCGAACACTGAAGCTTTCTTT
TRBV27	TRBJ2-3	-	-	CASSPGQSTDTQYF	TGTGCCAGCAGTCCGGGACAAAGCACAGATACGCAGTATTTT
TRBV2	TRBJ2-6	-	-	CASSVIPGANVLTF	TGTGCCAGCAGTGTGATACCTGGGGCCAACGTCCTGACTTTC
TRBV30	TRBJ1-3	-	-	CAWSWGTSGNTIYF	TGTGCCTGGAGTTGGGGGACCTCTGGAAACACCATATATTTT
TRBV9	TRBJ1-3	-	-	CASSVDTGRRNTIYF	TGTGCCAGCAGCGTAGATACGGGGCGGAGAAACACCATATATTTT
TRBV7-9	TRBJ2-2	-	once	CASSPPPAGSYRGTGELFF	TGTGCCAGCAGCCCACCCCCGGCAGGGTCGTATAGAGGCACCGGGGAGCTGTTTTTT
TRBV6-5	TRBJ2-2	TRBD2	-	CASSYGLAGGPGELFF	TGTGCCAGCAGTTACGGATTAGCGGGAGGGCCCGGGGAGCTGTTTTTT
TRBV21-1	TRBJ1-2	-	-	CASPPAQEETF	TGTGCCAGCCCCCCGGCGCAGGAGGAGACCTTC
TRBV28	TRBJ1-5	-	-	CASSSSGPQHF	TGTGCCAGCAGTTCCTCAGGGCCCCAGCATTTT
TRBV2	TRBJ1-1	TRBD1	-	CASGTARNTEAFF	TGTGCCAGTGGGACAGCCCGAAACACTGAAGCTTTCTTT
TRBV18	TRBJ2-7	-	-	CASSPSSYEQYF	TGTGCCAGCTCACCTAGCTCCTACGAGCAGTACTTC
TRBV10-3	TRBJ1-3	-	once	CAISESSTGNTIYF	TGTGCCATCAGTGAGTCAAGTACCGGAAACACCATATATTTT
TRBV28	TRBJ1-2	-	-	CASSLTGSGYGYTF	TGTGCCAGCAGTTTAACAGGGAGCGGCTATGGCTACACCTTC
TRBV5-6	TRBJ2-7	TRBD1	-	CASSPGTGNYYEQYF	TGTGCCAGCAGCCCCGGGACAGGGAACTACTACGAGCAGTACTTC
TRBV19	TRBJ2-3	-	-	CASSIGAEFLQTDTQYF	TGTGCCAGTAGTATAGGGGCGGAGTTTCTTCAAACAGATACGCAGTATTTT
TRBV28	TRBJ2-7	-	-	CASIEFGSYEQYF	TGTGCCAGCATCGAGTTCGGGTCCTACGAGCAGTACTTC
TRBV6-2/TRBV6-3	TRBJ2-7	-	few	CASSLGGTAYEQYF	TGTGCCAGCAGCTTAGGGGGTACGGCCTACGAGCAGTACTTC
TRBV6-5	TRBJ2-7	-	-	CATGVGNYEQYF	TGTGCCACCGGAGTGGGGAACTACGAGCAGTACTTC